This T cell receptor beta chain was identified during a study of T cells in Graves' hyperthyroidism and ophthalmopathy. Trimming left V 8 bases short and J 0 bases short, with 11 bases between. The length of the CDR3 is 14 residues. There are many counts of this clonotype. TCR beta CDR3 region amplification was performed from RNA transcripts. The TCR CDR3 was amplified in a first-round RT-PCR using the HTBI primer set. From the multiplex PCR reads, TCRdb called clonotypes with MiXCR, one entry per CDR3 protein. The sample shows 550,000 to 600,000 distinct CDR3 sequences, approximately 15% of them seen only once.

The chain recombines TRBV12-3 or TRBV12-4 with TRBJ2-1; D is unclear. Sequenced material: blood. This receptor was identified in a woman aged 18-29 years with Graves' ophthalmopathy. In nucleotides, the CDR3 is TGTGCCAGCGCCTCAGTCAGCTCCTACAATGAGCAGTTCTTC. It codes for CASASVSSYNEQFF.